What follows describes a single T cell receptor (beta chain). This specimen comes from a study of blood T cell repertoires in COVID-19. Method: immunoSEQ multiplex PCR; TCRdb's copy keeps in-frame clones and lacks some. This table has more than 85,000 clones, over 70% appearing once. Germline V CDR1 and CDR2: MDHEN, SYDVKM. This CDR3 has 16 residues. The V and J ends lost 3 bases and 8 bases respectively, with 19 bases between them. The clonotype was recovered from a man older than 75 with active or convalescent COVID-19. Sequenced: peripheral blood. The genes are TRBV28 and TRBJ2-2; D call uncertain. The CDR3: CASSLVLGPRLGELFF. The CDR3 DNA follows: TGTGCCAGCAGTTTGGTACTGGGTCCCAGGTTGGGGGAGCTGTTTTTT.